This passage covers 19 T cell receptor beta chains from one sample sequenced in a study of human T cells and chemical hapten exposure. Time point indicated: patch test 1, 2 weeks after DPC sensitization. As to treatment: therapeutic diphenylcyclopropenone sensitization with weekly scalp DPC. TCRdb reprocessed the RACE reads with MiXCR, giving one entry per CDR3 protein. Of roughly 100,000 distinct CDR3 sequences listed, roughly 9.6% are singletons. Source: whole blood, taken in connection with sensitization to the hapten diphenylcyclopropenone (DPC). These receptors were taken from a woman aged 40 to 50 with alopecia areata. Some clones in this sample may be carry-over from other donors' samples.

This sequence joins TRBV2 and TRBJ2-7; D unresolved. Trimming pared 6 bases from V and 6 bases from J, leaving 18 bases between. The CDR3 extends over 14 amino acids. CDR1 and CDR2 from the germline V gene are SNHLY and FYNNEI. The CDR3 loop is CASSLYAETGEQYF. CDR3 DNA sequence: TGTGCCAGCAGCCTCTACGCCGAGACGGGCGAGCAGTACTTC.

This clonotype was counted at least ten times. The V call is TRBV7-9, the J call TRBJ2-7, with D maybe TRBD1 (5 bases). The germline V and J ends were trimmed by 2 bases and 9 bases, with 14 bases remaining between them. The germline V gene has CDR1 SEHNR and CDR2 FQNEAQ (reference sequence). The CDR3 length is 13 residues. The CDR3 spells CASSLSELGVQYF. The CDR3 region has the DNA TGTGCCAGCAGCTTATCGGAGCTAGGGGTGCAGTACTTC.

This clonotype was counted between two and nine times. The chain uses TRBV14 and TRBJ2-6, with 7 positions matching TRBD2. The CDR3 runs to 16 residues. Germline CDR1 reads SGHDN; CDR2 reads FVKESK. V shed 4 bases and J 0 bases; nucleotides not matched to a gene: 3. Here the CDR3 DNA reads TGTGCCAGCAGCCGGGACTACCCCTCTGGGGCCAACGTCCTGACTTTC. Translated, it gives CASSRDYPSGANVLTF.

This clonotype was found a few times. The CDR3 nucleotides read TGTGCCAGCAGTCCGTGGACAGGGGCTTCCTACGAGCAGTACTTC. It yields the protein CASSPWTGASYEQYF. The chain recombines TRBV28 with TRBJ2-7; 9 positions match TRBD1. The V gene's germline CDR1 is MDHEN and CDR2 SYDVKM. The CDR3 extends over 15 amino acids. With 5 bases clipped from V and 1 base from J, the junction kept 6 bases outside the gene matches.

The gene calls are TRBV6-1 and TRBJ2-1; the D gene is possibly TRBD2 (7 bases). The CDR3 runs 17 residues. The V and J ends lost 1 base and 4 bases respectively, with 17 bases between them. Per the germline V gene, CDR1 is MNHNS and CDR2 is SASEGT. The chain's CDR3 is CASSEGSRGGRYNEQFF. CDR3 DNA sequence: TGTGCCAGCAGTGAAGGTTCTAGGGGGGGGCGATACAATGAGCAGTTCTTC.

V is TRBV20-1 and J is TRBJ1-5; D call uncertain. The CDR3 is made up of 13 amino acids. V lost 3 bases, J lost 9 bases, and 15 bases lay in between. Germline V gene data show CDR1 as DFQATT and CDR2 as SNEGSKA (reference sequence). CDR3 nucleotides: TGCAGTGCTAGTCGACGGGAGGGTCGGCCCCAGCATTTT. Amino acids: CSASRREGRPQHF.

This clonotype was detected only a few times. CDR3 loop: CASQRTSGPIVDTQYF. CDR3 bases: TGCGCCAGCCAGAGGACTAGCGGACCGATTGTCGATACGCAGTATTTT. The rearrangement uses TRBV5-1 and TRBJ2-3; TRBD2 aligns across 10 bases. The CDR3 consists of 16 residues. Germline V gene sequence: CDR1 SGHRS, CDR2 YFSETQ. V shed 7 bases, J shed 6 bases, and the junction held 14 bases outside the gene matches.

V is TRBV10-2 and J is TRBJ1-1; 7 nucleotides align to TRBD1. J gave up 7 bases and V 6 bases, and 11 bases lay outside the gene matches. Germline V gene sequence: CDR1 WSHSY, CDR2 SAAADI. The CDR3 sequence is 14 residues long. CDR3 amino acids: CASRPRDRAYEAFF. CDR3 nucleotides: TGCGCCAGCAGGCCCCGGGACAGAGCCTATGAAGCTTTCTTT.

About this clonotype: A read error may explain this, as a much larger clone is one base away. This likely comes from a read error, as the CDR3 has no conserved phenylalanine or tryptophan at its end. V usage is TRBV7-9 and J usage is TRBJ2-3, with 8 bases matching TRBD2. Germline CDR1 reads SEHNR; CDR2 reads FQNEAQ (reference sequence). The CDR3 covers 15 residues. With V trimmed by 3 bases and J by 1 base, 3 bases remained unmatched. CDR3: CASSFEAGGTDTQYL. The CDR3 coding sequence is TGTGCCAGCAGCTTTGAAGCGGGGGGCACAGATACGCAGTATCTT.

The genes are TRBV27 and TRBJ2-5; possibly TRBD1 for D (6 bases). The CDR3 contains 14 residues. Trimming took off 4 bases at V and 7 bases at J, with 16 bases between the two ends. CDR1 is MNHEY, CDR2 SMNVEV, per germline (reference sequence). The CDR3 sequence: CASSSQGLGGTQYF. In DNA form, the CDR3 reads TGTGCCAGCAGTTCCCAGGGGCTAGGCGGGACCCAGTACTTC.

This clonotype showed up many times. The chain joins TRBV6-6 to TRBJ1-2; 7 bases align to TRBD1. The V segment lost 0 bases and the J segment 4 bases; nucleotides outside the gene matches: 5. In germline, CDR1 is MNHNY, CDR2 SVGAGI (reference sequence). The CDR3 runs 15 residues. CDR3 protein: CASSYSEGAGYGYTF. In DNA, the CDR3 is TGTGCCAGCAGTTACTCCGAGGGGGCCGGCTATGGCTACACCTTC.

The rearrangement links TRBV15 to TRBJ2-4, with TRBD2 matching 9 bases. Germline CDR1 and CDR2: LNHNV and YYDKDF (reference sequence). V trimming: 4 bases; J trimming: 6 bases; junction bases outside the gene matches: 4. This CDR3 is built from 14 residues. The CDR3: CATSKGREGNIQYF. The CDR3 bases are TGTGCCACCAGCAAGGGGCGGGAGGGAAACATTCAGTACTTC.

J is TRBJ1-2 and V is TRBV27; TRBD1 might be the D (6 bases). The V and J ends lost 2 bases and 4 bases respectively, with 8 bases between them. This CDR3 contains 13 residues. CDR1 and CDR2 from the germline V gene are MNHEY and SMNVEV (reference sequence). CDR3 nucleotides: TGTGCCAGCAGTTTACAGGGGACCTATGGCTACACCTTC. This codes for CASSLQGTYGYTF.

This clonotype was seen many times. This rearrangement joins TRBV29-1 to TRBJ2-5; D ambiguous. The V end lost 7 bases, the J end lost 3 bases, and 9 bases lay between the germline ends. This CDR3 contains 11 residues. The germline CDR1 and CDR2 sequences are SQVTM and ANQGSEA. DNA of the CDR3: TGCAGCGCGAGAGTCGAAGAGACCCAGTACTTC. Its translation is CSARVEETQYF.

The chain carries TRBV7-2 and TRBJ2-3; D is unresolved. CDR1 and CDR2 (germline): SGHTA, FQGNSA. Trimming took 5 bases from V and 0 from J, leaving 12 bases between them. The CDR3 length is 15 residues. The CDR3 bases are TGTGCCAGCAGCCGCTCGCGTTATAGCACAGATACGCAGTATTTT. Protein: CASSRSRYSTDTQYF.

This clonotype has a count of ten or more. J is TRBJ1-2 and V is TRBV20-1; D perhaps matches TRBD1 (6 bases). CDR1 is DFQATT, CDR2 SNEGSKA, per germline (reference sequence). With 4 bases removed from V and 4 bases from J, the gap between germline ends came to 10 bases. This CDR3 spans 12 amino acids. CDR3 coding DNA: TGCAGTGCTACGGACAGTGGCTATGGCTACACCTTC. Its protein is CSATDSGYGYTF.

This clonotype was seen at least ten times. The chain joins TRBV4-2 to TRBJ2-3, with a possible D match to TRBD1 (6 bases). This CDR3 has 16 residues. CDR1 is LGHNA, CDR2 YNFKEQ, per germline. Trimming took off 5 bases at V and 1 base at J, with 16 bases between the two ends. CDR3 nucleotides: TGTGCCAGCAGCATCGACCCAGGGGTCGGCACAGATACGCAGTATTTT. Its protein product is CASSIDPGVGTDTQYF.

This clonotype was counted many times. The V call is TRBV11-3, the J call TRBJ2-3; D could derive from TRBD1 or TRBD2 (5 bases each). The CDR3 consists of 12 residues. Germline-derived CDR1 and CDR2 are SGHNT and YENEEA. The ends were cut back, 0 bases at V and 9 bases at J, with 7 bases in the middle. The CDR3 DNA sequence: TGTGCCAGCAGCTTAGAAGGGGAGACGCAGTATTTT. Translated, it gives CASSLEGETQYF. The full variable domain, with the rest looked up from reference TRBV11-3 and TRBJ2-3, is EAGVVQSPRYKIIEKKQPVAFWCNPISGHNTLYWYLQNLGQGPELLIRYENEEAVDDSQLPKDRFSAERLKGVDSTLKIQPAELGDSAVYLCASSLEGETQYFGPGTRLTVL.

This clonotype occurred a few times. The chain couples TRBV7-2 to TRBJ2-7; maybe TRBD2 (5 bases). Trimming removed 0 bases from V and 7 bases from J, with 13 bases in between. The length of the CDR3 is 14 residues. CDR1 and CDR2 (germline): SGHTA, FQGNSA. The CDR3 sequence is CASSLAGRELEQYF. The CDR3 nucleotides read TGTGCCAGCAGCTTAGCGGGTCGGGAATTAGAGCAGTACTTC.